The 13 T cell receptor beta chains below all came from one sample that was sequenced in a study of memory CD8 T cells in hepatitis C reinfection (dated by TCRdb to 2016 to 2017). The time point label here, explained by the study, means: late/post reinfection, 12 to 24 weeks after detection. Sorted cells were sequenced directly ex vivo, without in vitro expansion prior to TCR sequencing. The method was the immunoSEQ multiplex PCR assay. In TCRdb, the immuneACCESS table is reduced to in-frame sequences with V and J assigned. These tables do not hold every clone; where another copy was compared, an unresolved V gene accounts for under half, and the others remain unexplained. The sample records about 50,000 clones, 89% of which are singletons. In total, the top ten clones hold roughly 0.7% of the sample. The sequencing input was naive CD8+ T cells sorted from blood. The sample's cell subset or site label, in plain terms: total naive CD8+CD45RO- T cells. These receptors all stem from a man between 18 and 29 years old with hepatitis C virus infection.

This sequence joins TRBV7-9 and TRBJ2-2, with TRBD1 matching over 8 bases. This CDR3 has 16 amino acids. Germline-derived CDR1 and CDR2 are SEHNR and FQNEAQ (reference sequence). J was trimmed by 3 bases and V by 5 bases; bases with no gene match: 8. The CDR3 DNA reads as TGTGCCAGCAGCCCGTGGAGCAGGGGGCACACCGGGGAGCTGTTTTTT. It yields the protein CASSPWSRGHTGELFF.

This rearrangement joins TRBV7-9 to TRBJ1-1; D uncertain. V was cut by 5 bases and J by 4 bases, with 14 bases left in between. The CDR3 contains 14 residues. In germline, CDR1 is SEHNR, CDR2 FQNEAQ (reference sequence). CDR3 in DNA: TGTGCCAGCAGCCCGACGACAAAGAGCACTGAAGCTTTCTTT. Translation: CASSPTTKSTEAFF.

This chain links TRBV20-1 with TRBJ2-7, with TRBD2 identical over 7 bases. V lost 6 bases and J lost 3; bases outside the gene matches: 2. Germline V CDR1 and CDR2: DFQATT, SNEGSKA (reference sequence). CDR3 size: 11 residues. CDR3 nucleotides: TGCAGTGCCAGGGACTACTACGAGCAGTACTTC. This sequence encodes CSARDYYEQYF.

V gene TRBV6-6 combines with J gene TRBJ1-5; weak D call: TRBD1 (6 bases). The CDR3 runs 15 residues. V was pared by 5 bases and J by 1 base, with 12 bases between. Germline CDR1 MNHNY, CDR2 SVGAGI (reference sequence). Here the CDR3 DNA reads TGTGCCAGCAGTCCCGACAGGCCCAGCAATCAGCCCCAGCATTTT. Translation gives CASSPDRPSNQPQHF.

This clone was seen only once. The chain links TRBV6-5 to TRBJ1-6; D perhaps matches TRBD1 (6 bases). V lost 6 bases and J 10 bases, leaving 19 bases between the germline ends. This CDR3 spans 15 amino acids. Germline V gives CDR1 MNHEY, CDR2 SVGAGI. As DNA, the CDR3 is TGTGCCAGCAGGGACGGGACTACCGGGGGCTCACCCCTCCACTTT. This translates into CASRDGTTGGSPLHF.

This chain joins TRBV6-5 and TRBJ2-5, with 10 nucleotides matching TRBD1. The CDR3 is 16 residues long. Germline loops: CDR1 MNHEY, CDR2 SVGAGI. Trimming cost V 2 bases and J 11 bases; bases outside gene matches: 14. CDR3 amino acids: CASSYPPGQGPPGQYF. The DNA for the CDR3 is TGTGCCAGCAGTTACCCTCCGGGACAGGGGCCTCCTGGGCAGTACTTC.

V usage is TRBV4-1 and J usage is TRBJ2-7; the match to TRBD2 covers 13 bases. The V gene end was trimmed by 1 base and the J gene end by 4 bases; junction bases not matched to a gene: 7. The CDR3 has 17 residues. The germline V gene has CDR1 MGHRA and CDR2 YSYEKL. CDR3 nucleotide sequence: TGCGCCAGCAGCCAAGGAGGACTAGCGGGAGATGGGTACGAGCAGTACTTC. It specifies CASSQGGLAGDGYEQYF.

The chain carries TRBV6-6 and TRBJ1-5; TRBD1 matches 8 bases. J lost 6 bases, V lost 5 bases, and 6 bases had no gene match. Per germline, CDR1 MNHNY and CDR2 SVGAGI (reference sequence). The CDR3 covers 14 residues. The CDR3 is CASSDPDRAQPQHF. The CDR3 DNA follows: TGTGCCAGCAGTGACCCGGACAGGGCTCAGCCCCAGCATTTT.

V gene TRBV27 combines with J gene TRBJ2-7, with TRBD1 as a possible D gene (5 bases). The ends were cut back, 2 bases at V and 4 bases at J, with 6 bases in the middle. Germline V CDR1 and CDR2: MNHEY, SMNVEV (reference sequence). The CDR3 contains 12 residues. The CDR3 DNA is TGTGCCAGCAGTTTACAGGGATACGAGCAGTACTTC. It is translated as CASSLQGYEQYF.

The chain uses TRBV15 and TRBJ2-7; TRBD2 is a possible D gene (6 bases). CDR3 length: 18 amino acids. V lost 5 bases and J lost 0, with 23 bases in between. Germline V CDR1 and CDR2: LNHNV, YYDKDF (reference sequence). DNA for the CDR3: TGTGCCACCAGCTTCGACCTGGGGGGAGCGGGTTCCTCCTACGAGCAGTACTTC. The encoded protein is CATSFDLGGAGSSYEQYF.

This chain links TRBV7-2 with TRBJ2-7; a weak D match, TRBD2 (5 bases). The germline gives CDR1 SGHTA, CDR2 FQGNSA. Trimming stripped 4 bases from V and 4 bases from J, with 20 bases between. The CDR3 runs to 16 residues. CDR3 sequence (DNA): TGTGCCAGCAGCTACGCACGAGGGAACGGACCGTACGAGCAGTACTTC. It specifies CASSYARGNGPYEQYF.

This clone was counted only a few times. The chain has TRBV5-4 and TRBJ1-3; D unclear. CDR3 length: 12 residues. Looked up from germline, CDR1 is SGHNT and CDR2 is YYREEE (reference sequence). V was cut by 4 bases and J by 3 bases, with 5 bases left in between. CDR3 sequence: CASSGGGNTIYF. Written as DNA, the CDR3 is TGTGCCAGCAGCGGAGGTGGAAACACCATATATTTT.

The J gene is TRBJ1-1, the V gene TRBV9, with D unresolved. Trimming took off 4 bases at V and 5 bases at J, with 9 bases between the two ends. This CDR3 is built from 12 residues. Germline assignment: CDR1 SGDLS and CDR2 YYNGEE. CDR3 protein: CASSPGDTEAFF. CDR3 DNA: TGTGCCAGCAGCCCCGGGGATACTGAAGCTTTCTTT.